Presented here are 8 T cell receptor beta chains from one specimen sequenced in a study of T cells in Graves' hyperthyroidism and ophthalmopathy. Regions amplified from RNA transcripts were the TCR beta CDR3 regions. HTBI primers drove first-round RT-PCR of the TCR CDR3. MiXCR, run by TCRdb on the multiplex PCR reads, gives a single entry per CDR3 protein. The sample carries about 300,000 distinct CDR3 sequences, roughly 19% recorded once. The material sequenced was blood. These receptors were obtained from a man in his forties or fifties with Graves' ophthalmopathy.

At least ten counts were recorded for this clonotype. The CDR3, as DNA: TGCAGTGCTAGACCCCCTTCCAGGAACACTGAAGCTTTCTTT. It translates to CSARPPSRNTEAFF. The chain uses TRBV20-1 and TRBJ1-1; D uncertain. In germline, CDR1 is DFQATT, CDR2 SNEGSKA (reference sequence). The CDR3 extends over 14 amino acids. Trimming removed 2 bases at V and 1 base at J, with 11 bases between.

This clonotype has a handful of counts. The rearrangement links TRBV6-1 to TRBJ1-3, with D maybe TRBD1 (5 bases). CDR3 length: 13 amino acids. With 7 bases removed from V and 4 bases from J, the gap between germline ends came to 11 bases. CDR1 is MNHNS and CDR2 is SASEGT in the germline V gene. This chain's CDR3 is CASTRGSGNTIYF. The CDR3 DNA reads as TGTGCCAGCACAAGGGGTTCCGGAAACACCATATATTTT.

About this clonotype itself: This may stem from a read error, because a much larger clone lies one nucleotide away. The V and J genes are TRBV20-1 and TRBJ2-7; no clear D. The germline gives CDR1 DFQATT, CDR2 SNEGSKA (reference sequence). The V end lost 3 bases, the J end lost 4 bases, and 13 bases lay between the germline ends. The length of the CDR3 is 13 residues. CDR3 sequence: CSAREPGPYEQYF. The CDR3 nucleotides are TGCAGTGCTAGGGAACCAGGACCTTACGAGCAGTACTTC.

This clonotype came up many times. This CDR3 is CASRHSSNEKLFF. The CDR3 bases are TGTGCCAGCAGACACTCAAGTAATGAAAAACTGTTTTTT. The chain links TRBV28 to TRBJ1-4; D gene ambiguous. The germline CDR1 and CDR2 sequences are MDHEN and SYDVKM. This CDR3 region has 13 residues. V lost 6 bases and J lost 4, with 9 bases in between. The full variable domain, with the rest looked up from reference TRBV28 and TRBJ1-4, is DVKVTQSSRYLVKRTGEKVFLECVQDMDHENMFWYRQDPGLGLRLIYFSYDVKMKEKGDIPEGYSVSREKKERFSLILESASTNQTSMYLCASRHSSNEKLFFGSGTQLSVL.

A few counts support this clonotype. The J gene is TRBJ2-1, the V gene TRBV18; tentatively, D is TRBD1 (6 bases). Germline values: CDR1 KGHSH, CDR2 LQKENI. This CDR3 is built from 16 residues. The V end was cut by 0 bases, the J end by 5 bases, with 14 bases between. The CDR3 bases are TGTGCCAGCTCACCACCGCTCTACAGGGTCCACAATGAGCAGTTCTTC. Its protein product is CASSPPLYRVHNEQFF. The variable domain in full, with the rest retrieved from reference TRBV18 and TRBJ2-1, is NAGVMQNPRHLVRRRGQEARLRCSPMKGHSHVYWYRQLPEEGLKFMVYLQKENIIDESGMPKERFSAEFPKEGPSILRIQQVVRGDSAAYFCASSPPLYRVHNEQFFGPGTRLTVL.

Only a few counts were recorded for this clonotype. This chain joins TRBV6-5 and TRBJ2-1; D is undetermined. Germline-derived CDR1 and CDR2 are MNHEY and SVGAGI. The CDR3 runs to 10 residues. The germline V and J ends were trimmed by 4 bases and 7 bases, with 2 bases remaining between them. Here the CDR3 DNA reads TGTGCCAGCAGTTGGAATGAGCAGTTCTTC. This encodes CASSWNEQFF.

This clonotype was recorded a few times. The chain recombines TRBV9 with TRBJ2-5, with 9 bases fitting TRBD1. Germline CDR1 reads SGDLS; CDR2 reads YYNGEE. The CDR3 length is 16 residues. V was pared by 0 bases and J by 2 bases, with 5 bases of the junction left unmatched. The CDR3 nucleotides are TGTGCCAGCAGCGTAGGGGTGGGGACAGGGCAAGAGACCCAGTACTTC. Translating it yields CASSVGVGTGQETQYF.

V is TRBV27 and J is TRBJ1-5, with D unresolved. CDR3 size: 15 residues. The ends were cut back, 6 bases at V and 3 bases at J, with 15 bases in the middle. The germline V gene has CDR1 MNHEY and CDR2 SMNVEV (reference sequence). CDR3 DNA sequence: TGTGCCAGCAGCCCCGTGGACGGAAACAATCAGCCCCAGCATTTT. Its protein is CASSPVDGNNQPQHF.